These T cell receptor beta chains were read from a single sample in a study of blood T cell repertoires in COVID-19. Using immunoSEQ multiplex PCR, the repertoire was profiled, and TCRdb retains in-frame clones only, with some absent. The sample includes 60,000 to 75,000 clones, around nine tenths of them seen just once. Sequencing used peripheral blood. These receptor sequences come from a woman aged 80 or over with acute or convalescent COVID-19. Each CDR3 is given with its conserved first and last residue. A D gene is named only where the DNA matches it firmly. Not every row has a clone size; where given, it reads once, few, many or a size class.

TRBV28	-	-	TRBJ1-2	CASSPGVWGYTF	TGTGCCAGCAGTCCCGGGGTTTGGGGCTACACCTTC
TRBV7-8	-	-	TRBJ2-7	CASSLLIGRRGEQYF	TGTGCCAGCAGCTTATTGATCGGGCGGAGGGGCGAGCAGTACTTC
TRBV11-2	-	-	TRBJ2-7	CASSLAGGGYEQYF	TGTGCCAGCAGCTTAGCGGGGGGCGGCTACGAGCAGTACTTC
TRBV7-8	TRBD1	-	TRBJ2-7	CASSSQTGAAYEQYF	TGTGCCAGCAGCTCCCAGACAGGGGCCGCTTACGAGCAGTACTTC
TRBV19	-	-	TRBJ1-5	CACSIEGGQPQHF	TGTGCCTGTAGTATAGAGGGGGGGCAGCCCCAGCATTTT
TRBV7-5	-	-	TRBJ1-1	CVRSLAPAGRCAEAFF	TGTGTCAGAAGCTTAGCCCCCGCGGGCCGGTGCGCTGAAGCTTTCTTT
TRBV3-1/TRBV3-2	TRBD2	-	TRBJ2-5	CASSQEGSGGVGETQYF	TGTGCCAGCAGCCAAGAGGGTAGCGGGGGGGTTGGAGAGACCCAGTACTTC
TRBV18	-	-	TRBJ1-1	CASSPRDTEAFF	TGTGCCAGCTCACCCCGTGACACTGAAGCTTTCTTT
TRBV29-1	TRBD2	-	TRBJ2-7	CSVASPGTSGAYEQYF	TGCAGCGTCGCCTCCCCCGGGACTAGCGGTGCCTACGAGCAGTACTTC
TRBV6-5	TRBD2	few	TRBJ2-7	CASRLAGGNEQYF	TGTGCCAGCCGATTAGCGGGAGGTAACGAGCAGTACTTC
TRBV24-1	-	-	TRBJ2-1	CATSDLQVTVGEQFF	TGTGCCACCAGTGATTTGCAAGTGACAGTCGGTGAGCAGTTCTTC
TRBV13	TRBD2	-	TRBJ2-1	CASSSRTSVQWDNEQFF	TGTGCCAGCAGCTCAAGGACTAGCGTGCAATGGGACAATGAGCAGTTCTTC
TRBV30	-	-	TRBJ1-4	CAWSGGRYEKLFF	TGTGCCTGGAGTGGTGGGAGATATGAAAAACTGTTTTTT
TRBV29-1	TRBD2	-	TRBJ2-1	CSVEPRAGGPGEQFF	TGCAGCGTTGAACCCCGAGCGGGGGGGCCGGGTGAGCAGTTCTTC
TRBV6-5	TRBD1	-	TRBJ2-7	CASSYSLGTDYEQYF	TGTGCCAGCAGTTACTCGTTGGGGACAGATTACGAGCAGTACTTC
TRBV2	TRBD1	-	TRBJ1-3	CASRGQLSGNTIYF	TGTGCCAGCAGGGGACAGCTCTCTGGAAACACCATATATTTT
TRBV5-4	-	-	TRBJ2-7	CASSGSSYEQYF	TGTGCCAGCAGCGGTAGCTCCTACGAGCAGTACTTC
TRBV19	-	-	TRBJ1-1	CASSHKPGYEAFF	TGTGCCAGTAGCCATAAGCCAGGGTATGAAGCTTTCTTT
TRBV7-2	TRBD1	-	TRBJ1-2	CATDGTGGFGYTF	TGTGCCACCGACGGGACAGGAGGTTTTGGCTACACCTTC
TRBV19	TRBD1	-	TRBJ1-5	CASSKSGGYQPQHF	TGTGCCAGTAGTAAATCAGGGGGTTATCAGCCCCAGCATTTT
TRBV5-8	-	-	TRBJ2-1	CASSYWVSQVGNEQFF	TGTGCCAGCAGCTATTGGGTGAGCCAGGTCGGCAATGAGCAGTTCTTC
TRBV6-1	TRBD1	-	TRBJ2-7	CASSEGQIPYEQYF	TGTGCCAGCAGTGAGGGACAGATTCCGTACGAGCAGTACTTC
TRBV7-7	-	-	TRBJ2-5	CASSLGAGNQETQYF	TGTGCCAGCAGCTTAGGGGCGGGGAACCAAGAGACCCAGTACTTC
TRBV28	TRBD1	-	TRBJ1-5	CASILTLGQGGNQPQHF	TGTGCCAGCATTCTTACCCTGGGACAGGGGGGCAATCAGCCCCAGCATTTT
TRBV5-1	-	-	TRBJ1-3	CASSRGDGNTIYF	TGCGCCAGCTCCCGGGGGGACGGAAACACCATATATTTT
TRBV25-1	TRBD1	once	TRBJ1-4	CASSEYGGQGREKLFF	TGTGCCAGCAGTGAATATGGGGGACAGGGACGTGAAAAACTGTTTTTT
TRBV28	TRBD1	once	TRBJ1-1	CASSPTGTGYTEAFF	TGTGCCAGCAGTCCTACCGGGACAGGGTACACTGAAGCTTTCTTT
TRBV28	-	-	TRBJ1-4	CASRPPGGEKLFF	TGTGCCAGCAGACCCCCGGGCGGGGAAAAACTGTTTTTT
TRBV14	-	-	TRBJ2-7	CASSQAGRLSHEQYF	TGTGCCAGCAGCCAAGCAGGGCGGCTATCTCACGAGCAGTACTTC
TRBV5-1	TRBD1	-	TRBJ2-2	CASSPTLRQGPGELFF	TGCGCCAGCAGCCCCACCCTTCGACAGGGGCCCGGGGAGCTGTTTTTT
TRBV4-1	TRBD2	-	TRBJ2-3	CASSQPSGRAFPADTQYF	TGCGCCAGCAGCCAACCTAGCGGGAGGGCCTTTCCCGCAGATACGCAGTATTTT
TRBV6-2/TRBV6-3	-	-	TRBJ2-1	CASSSVTSNEQFF	TGTGCCAGCAGTTCGGTTACTAGCAATGAGCAGTTCTTC
TRBV30	-	once	TRBJ1-1	CAWTPAWAGENTEAFF	TGTGCCTGGACTCCTGCTTGGGCTGGTGAGAACACTGAAGCTTTCTTT
TRBV4-3	-	-	TRBJ2-7	CASSTLVGGEQYF	TGCGCCAGCAGCACACTAGTTGGAGGGGAGCAGTACTTC
TRBV6-5	TRBD2	-	TRBJ2-1	CASSLADTYNEQFF	TGTGCCAGTTCACTAGCGGATACCTACAATGAGCAGTTCTTC
TRBV12-3/TRBV12-4	-	-	TRBJ2-7	CASGPQGPYEQYF	TGTGCCAGCGGCCCCCAGGGCCCCTACGAGCAGTACTTC
TRBV2	TRBD1	-	TRBJ2-2	CASSLDRANTGELFF	TGTGCCAGCAGTTTGGACAGGGCGAACACCGGGGAGCTGTTTTTT
TRBV28	TRBD2	-	TRBJ2-5	CASSDSSGGQETQYF	TGTGCCAGCAGCGACTCTAGCGGGGGACAAGAGACCCAGTACTTC
TRBV25-1	-	-	TRBJ2-1	CASSETASYNEQFF	TGTGCCAGCAGTGAAACAGCCTCCTACAATGAGCAGTTCTTC
TRBV10-1	TRBD1	-	TRBJ2-2	CASSRTGSTGELFF	TGCGCCAGCAGTAGGACAGGGAGCACCGGGGAGCTGTTTTTT
TRBV25-1	TRBD1	few	TRBJ1-4	CASSGFTGGEKLFF	TGTGCCAGCAGTGGTTTTACAGGGGGCGAAAAACTGTTTTTT
TRBV3-1/TRBV3-2	-	-	TRBJ2-7	CASSQDPVETTYEQYF	TGTGCCAGCAGCCAAGATCCGGTTGAAACTACCTACGAGCAGTACTTC
TRBV12-3/TRBV12-4	-	-	TRBJ1-1	CASSRTVGTEAFF	TGTGCCAGCAGCCGTACAGTGGGCACTGAAGCTTTCTTT
TRBV28	TRBD2	-	TRBJ2-2	CASSPAGGYNGELFF	TGTGCCAGCAGTCCGGCGGGAGGGTATAACGGGGAGCTGTTTTTT
TRBV29-1	TRBD2	-	TRBJ2-1	CSVDLGLAGGGEQFF	TGCAGCGTTGACCTGGGACTAGCGGGAGGGGGTGAGCAGTTCTTC
TRBV7-2	TRBD2	-	TRBJ2-1	CASTARSGSYNEQFF	TGTGCCAGTACGGCAAGGAGCGGGAGTTACAATGAGCAGTTCTTC
TRBV18	-	-	TRBJ2-6	CASSPTGSGANVLTF	TGTGCCAGCTCCCCCACGGGCTCTGGGGCCAACGTCCTGACTTTC
TRBV5-1	TRBD2	-	TRBJ2-2	CASSPLAGGNTGELFF	TGCGCCAGCAGCCCGCTAGCGGGGGGCAACACCGGGGAGCTGTTTTTT
TRBV20-1	-	-	TRBJ1-2	CSASADSSRVGVGYTF	TGCAGTGCTAGTGCGGACAGTTCTAGGGTTGGAGTTGGCTACACCTTC
TRBV4-2	-	-	TRBJ2-5	CASSQVSGGETQYF	TGTGCCAGCAGCCAAGTGTCCGGGGGAGAGACCCAGTACTTC
TRBV12-3/TRBV12-4	-	-	TRBJ2-5	CASSEISEDTQYF	TGTGCCAGCAGTGAGATATCGGAGGATACCCAGTACTTC
TRBV15	-	once	TRBJ2-1	CATSRDLVLGNEQFF	TGTGCCACCAGCAGAGATCTAGTTCTTGGCAATGAGCAGTTCTTC
TRBV7-9	-	-	TRBJ1-1	CASSPVEVEAFF	TGTGCCAGCAGCCCGGTGGAGGTTGAAGCTTTCTTT
TRBV7-2	-	few	TRBJ1-6	CASSLNQQGGSPLHF	TGTGCCAGCAGCTTAAACCAACAGGGTGGTTCACCCCTCCACTTT
TRBV14	-	few	TRBJ1-2	CASSQYYSSHTF	TGTGCCAGCAGCCAATATTACAGTTCTCACACCTTC
TRBV10-2	TRBD1	-	TRBJ2-1	CASSSTLRGQGRNEQFF	TGCGCCAGCAGTTCCACCTTAAGGGGGCAGGGACGGAATGAGCAGTTCTTC
TRBV24-1	-	-	TRBJ2-2	CATSEGRAGGELFF	TGTGCCACCAGTGAAGGAAGGGCGGGCGGGGAGCTGTTTTTT
TRBV5-5	-	-	TRBJ1-2	CASSLEGRGDYGYTF	TGTGCCAGCAGCTTGGAAGGACGGGGGGACTATGGCTACACCTTC
TRBV7-2	-	once	TRBJ1-3	CASSSRERNTIYF	TGTGCCAGCAGCTCGCGGGAGAGAAACACCATATATTTT